What follows describes a single TCR beta chain. This entry comes from a study of T cell changes during pregnancy in multiple sclerosis. Germline V gene sequence: CDR1 SNHLY, CDR2 FYNNEI. The germline V and J ends were trimmed by 7 bases and 2 bases, with 12 bases remaining between them. This CDR3 has 13 residues. The method was immunoSEQ multiplex PCR; TCRdb's version includes in-frame clones alone and lacks a portion of them. This table has some 44,000 clones, 70% to 90% appearing once. The chain employs TRBV2 and TRBJ2-7; the D gene is possibly TRBD2 (5 bases). The material sequenced was CD4+ T cells from peripheral blood mononuclear cells, taken after pregnancy. The TCR originated in a female donor with multiple sclerosis, enrolled in a pregnancy study. DNA of the CDR3: TGTGCCAGCACTTCCGGGATAACCTACGAGCAGTACTTC. This gives the protein CASTSGITYEQYF.